The 22 T cell receptor beta chains in this list originate from one sample, sequenced in a study of cytomegalovirus exposure and HLA in healthy donors. PCR employed 60 Vbeta and 13 Jbeta primers. Profiled with immunoSEQ multiplex PCR; TCRdb holds only in-frame clones, not every one. The profile shows more than 200,000 clones, 82% of them singletons. Specimen: PBMCs. Receptors were obtained from a man aged 35-49 years in good health and CMV-seropositive.

This clone appeared once. V usage is TRBV29-1 and J usage is TRBJ1-5; D is possibly TRBD1 (6 bases). CDR3 length equals 12 residues. The V and J ends lost 6 bases and 4 bases respectively, with 10 bases between them. Germline V gene data show CDR1 as SQVTM and CDR2 as ANQGSEA. The CDR3 sequence: CSVTQGNQPQHF. The DNA for the CDR3 is TGCAGCGTCACCCAGGGGAATCAGCCCCAGCATTTT.

V and J are TRBV5-1 and TRBJ2-5; D unresolved. CDR3 size: 14 residues. V lost 0 bases, J lost 5 bases, and 11 bases lay in between. Germline V CDR1 and CDR2: SGHRS, YFSETQ. Here the CDR3 reads CASSLGQAMETQYF. The CDR3 DNA sequence: TGCGCCAGCAGCTTGGGCCAGGCTATGGAGACCCAGTACTTC.

The chain links TRBV5-6 to TRBJ1-3; a weak D match, TRBD1 (5 bases). V was shortened by 4 bases and J by 4 bases, with 12 bases between the two germline ends. CDR1 and CDR2 (germline): SGHDT, YYEEEE. The CDR3 has 14 residues. DNA of the CDR3: TGTGCCAGCAGCCCCAGGGTTGGGGGAAACACCATATATTTT. Amino acids: CASSPRVGGNTIYF.

J is TRBJ2-5 and V is TRBV4-1; D is perhaps TRBD2 (5 bases). The ends were cut back, 0 bases at V and 1 base at J, with 9 bases in the middle. CDR1 MGHRA and CDR2 YSYEKL come from the germline V gene. The CDR3 loop spans 15 amino acids. CDR3 protein: CASSQDPSGQETQYF. CDR3 DNA: TGCGCCAGCAGCCAAGATCCCAGCGGCCAAGAGACCCAGTACTTC.

The chain carries TRBV5-1 and TRBJ2-1; 13 nucleotides match TRBD2. Germline trimming cut 4 bases from V and 9 bases from J; bases unmatched to any gene: 4. The germline V gene has CDR1 SGHRS and CDR2 YFSETQ. The CDR3 totals 14 residues. CDR3: CASSLRTSGGEQFF. DNA of the CDR3: TGCGCCAGCAGCCTACGGACTAGCGGGGGTGAGCAGTTCTTC.

This chain connects TRBV4-1 to TRBJ1-1; D remains ambiguous. The CDR3 is made up of 16 amino acids. From germline, CDR1 is MGHRA and CDR2 YSYEKL. V was cut by 0 bases and J by 0 bases, with 11 bases left in between. The CDR3 sequence: CASSQERERVNTEAFF. Here the CDR3 DNA reads TGCGCCAGCAGCCAAGAGAGGGAACGGGTGAACACTGAAGCTTTCTTT.

V and J are TRBV25-1 and TRBJ1-4; the D gene is possibly TRBD1 (5 bases). This CDR3 region has 15 residues. V shed 3 bases and J shed 7 bases, with 15 bases lying between them. Germline V gene lookup returns CDR1 MGHDK and CDR2 SYGVNS. For the CDR3, the DNA is TGTGCCAGCAGTGATCCGGCCGGACATATTGAAAAACTGTTTTTT. This sequence encodes CASSDPAGHIEKLFF.

The chain recombines TRBV5-4 with TRBJ2-5; TRBD2 is a possible D gene (7 bases). This CDR3 is built from 15 residues. V lost 3 bases, J lost 2 bases, and 14 bases lay in between. Germline CDR1 and CDR2: SGHNT and YYREEE (reference sequence). The CDR3, as DNA: TGTGCCAGCAGCTCGCGCCGGGGGGCACAAGAGACCCAGTACTTC. This sequence encodes CASSSRRGAQETQYF.

The rearrangement links TRBV7-3 to TRBJ2-1, with 12 bases identical to TRBD2. Germline assignment: CDR1 SGHTA and CDR2 FQGTGA. This CDR3 has 16 residues. With V trimmed by 2 bases and J by 7 bases, 6 bases remained unmatched. CDR3 amino acids: CASSLETSGRINEQFF. The CDR3 DNA is TGTGCCAGCAGCTTAGAGACTAGCGGGAGAATAAATGAGCAGTTCTTC.

In this sample, this clone turned up a few times. The DNA of the CDR3 is TGCGCCAGCAGCTTTCCGGGAGAGGAGCAGTACTTC. Protein: CASSFPGEEQYF. The rearrangement joins TRBV5-1 to TRBJ2-7, with a possible D match to TRBD2 (6 bases). The CDR3 sequence is 12 residues long. V shed 2 bases and J shed 7 bases, with 10 bases lying between them. The germline gives CDR1 SGHRS, CDR2 YFSETQ.

The genes are TRBV7-9 and TRBJ2-1; TRBD1 is a possible D gene (6 bases). V lost 2 bases, J lost 8 bases, and 13 bases lay in between. CDR1 and CDR2 from the germline V gene are SEHNR and FQNEAQ (reference sequence). The CDR3 length is 14 residues. CDR3 amino acids: CASSLPGASHEQFF. In nucleotides, the CDR3 is TGTGCCAGCAGCTTACCAGGGGCATCCCATGAGCAGTTCTTC.

This clone showed up just a few times. The chain couples TRBV9 to TRBJ2-1; tentatively, D is TRBD2 (6 bases). V was shortened by 3 bases and J by 4 bases, with 14 bases between the two germline ends. This CDR3 comprises 15 residues. Germline values: CDR1 SGDLS, CDR2 YYNGEE. CDR3 sequence reads: CASSEGLAQYNEQFF. CDR3 bases: TGTGCCAGCAGCGAAGGGCTAGCGCAGTACAATGAGCAGTTCTTC.

V and J are TRBV29-1 and TRBJ2-3; D gene ambiguous. V dropped 6 bases and J dropped 6 bases, with 10 bases sitting between them. The CDR3 spans 11 residues. Germline CDR1 and CDR2: SQVTM and ANQGSEA. CDR3 sequence: CSVAPLDTQYF. The CDR3 bases are TGCAGCGTGGCTCCATTGGATACGCAGTATTTT.

V and J are TRBV29-1 and TRBJ2-5, with 10 nucleotides matching TRBD2. Near its end, the DNA agrees better with TRBJ2-7, so the J call may be wrong. The CDR3 has 18 amino acids. CDR1 is SQVTM and CDR2 is ANQGSEA in the germline V gene. CDR3 DNA: TGCAGCGTTGAAGGTTGGACTAGCGGAACCGAGCCGGGCTACGAGCAGTACTTC. It yields the protein CSVEGWTSGTEPGYEQYF.

CDR3 nucleotide sequence: TGCGCCAGCAGCCAAGATCCTGGACAGGCAGGGACTGAAGCTTTCTTT. Protein product: CASSQDPGQAGTEAFF. The V call is TRBV4-1, the J call TRBJ1-1; 7 positions match TRBD1. The germline CDR1 and CDR2 sequences are MGHRA and YSYEKL. The CDR3 consists of 16 residues. J gave up 5 bases and V 0 bases, and 9 bases lay outside the gene matches.

The genes are TRBV6-6 and TRBJ2-3; TRBD2 matches 7 bases. Germline V gene lookup returns CDR1 MNHNY and CDR2 SVGAGI (reference sequence). The CDR3 runs to 15 residues. V trimming: 5 bases; J trimming: 2 bases; junction bases outside the gene matches: 7. This CDR3 reads CASSPGTTSTDTQYF. In DNA, the CDR3 is TGTGCCAGCAGTCCAGGGACTACGTCCACAGATACGCAGTATTTT.

The chain couples TRBV7-9 to TRBJ2-7, with 7 bases identical to TRBD2. The CDR3 is 17 residues long. Germline CDR1 is SEHNR and CDR2 is FQNEAQ (reference sequence). J was trimmed by 7 bases and V by 4 bases; bases with no gene match: 19. CDR3 residues: CASSSILASGEGPEQYV. For the CDR3, the DNA is TGTGCCAGCAGCTCTATCCTGGCTTCGGGGGAGGGTCCGGAGCAGTACGTC.

This chain joins TRBV9 and TRBJ2-3; D is possibly TRBD2 (5 bases). The germline CDR1 and CDR2 sequences are SGDLS and YYNGEE. V lost 5 bases to trimming and J lost 0 bases, with 16 bases between them. The CDR3 runs to 16 residues. The CDR3 reads CASRRDLAASTDTQYF. In DNA form, the CDR3 reads TGTGCCAGCAGGAGAGACCTAGCTGCTAGCACAGATACGCAGTATTTT.

This chain uses TRBV6-5 with TRBJ2-7; TRBD2 matches 13 bases. The V gene's germline CDR1 is MNHEY and CDR2 SVGAGI. There are 14 residues in the CDR3. Trimming at V came to 9 bases and at J to 4 bases, leaving 6 bases not matched to a gene. The CDR3 spells CASERTSGSYEQYF. For the CDR3, the DNA is TGTGCCAGTGAACGGACTAGCGGGAGTTACGAGCAGTACTTC.

This rearrangement joins TRBV2 to TRBJ2-7; maybe TRBD2 (6 bases). Germline V gene sequence: CDR1 SNHLY, CDR2 FYNNEI. The CDR3 loop spans 17 amino acids. V was trimmed by 6 bases and J by 4 bases, leaving 25 bases between them. The CDR3 is CASRSLFRASEEYEQYF. CDR3 DNA: TGTGCCAGCAGGTCCCTTTTCCGGGCTAGCGAGGAATACGAGCAGTACTTC.

CDR3 nucleotides: TGTGCCAGTAGTATCCTTTCGGCGGGTAGCAATCAGCCCCAGCATTTT. The encoded protein is CASSILSAGSNQPQHF. The rearrangement joins TRBV19 to TRBJ1-5; D not resolved. The CDR3 length is 16 residues. The ends were cut back, 3 bases at V and 0 bases at J, with 12 bases in the middle. The germline CDR1 and CDR2 sequences are LNHDA and SQIVND (reference sequence).

This clone was detected only once. The chain has TRBV5-1 and TRBJ2-1, with 8 bases identical to TRBD2. CDR3 length equals 15 residues. V dropped 1 base and J dropped 5; count of bases not matched to a gene: 5. Germline assignment: CDR1 SGHRS and CDR2 YFSETQ. CDR3 in amino acids: CASSLLAGSNNEQFF. For the CDR3, the DNA is TGCGCCAGCAGCTTGTTAGCGGGGAGCAACAATGAGCAGTTCTTC.